The rows below give T cell receptor beta chains drawn from one sample of a study of sequential checkpoint blockade in melanoma. Generated by immunoSEQ multiplex PCR, the TCRdb table keeps only in-frame clones and is missing some. The table lists 8,100 or so clones, around 30% of them singletons. The specimen comprised tumor tissue (inferred from file names), sampled from a patient given nivolumab and ipilimumab in sequence. The receptors stem from a human donor with melanoma. Each CDR3 is given with its conserved first and last residue. A D gene is named only where the DNA matches it firmly. Only part of the rows carry a size: once, few, many, or a class if the clone is expanded.

>.|TRBJ1-2|.|15|TRBV18
CASSAPPGLMEGYTF
TGTGCCAGCTCAGCGCCTCCGGGACTCATGGAGGGCTACACCTTC
>few|TRBJ1-1|TRBD1|15|TRBV10-2
CASSKRHRGDTEAFF
TGCGCCAGCAGTAAACGACACAGGGGGGACACTGAAGCTTTCTTT
>many|TRBJ2-5|.|16|TRBV11-3
CASSLPQVGGGETQYF
TGTGCCAGCAGCTTACCCCAGGTGGGGGGCGGGGAGACCCAGTACTTC
>.|TRBJ2-2|TRBD2|15|TRBV6-8
CATLDGGGRPGELFF
TGTGCCACCCTCGACGGGGGGGGGCGTCCCGGGGAGCTGTTTTTT
>.|TRBJ2-7|TRBD1|14|TRBV9
CASNPPGQGYEQYF
TGTGCCAGCAATCCCCCGGGACAGGGCTACGAGCAGTACTTC
>few|TRBJ1-2|.|15|TRBV2
CASSAGGGAQYGYTF
TGTGCCAGCAGCGCTGGGGGGGGCGCGCAATATGGCTACACCTTC
>.|TRBJ2-7|.|14|TRBV19
CASSIDGFRYEQYF
TGTGCCAGTAGTATAGATGGGTTTCGGTACGAGCAGTACTTC
>many|TRBJ1-1|.|14|TRBV11-3
CASSLGRTNTEAFF
TGTGCCAGCAGCTTAGGGAGGACAAACACTGAAGCTTTCTTT
>few|TRBJ1-1|.|13|TRBV19
CASSLQLNTEAFF
TGTGCCAGTAGTTTACAGCTGAACACTGAAGCTTTCTTT
>.|TRBJ2-1|TRBD2|16|TRBV29-1
CSVDSGSGRATGEQFF
TGCAGCGTTGATTCCGGTAGCGGGAGGGCCACGGGTGAGCAGTTCTTC
>few|TRBJ2-2|TRBD1|15|TRBV6-1
CASSEGDRNTGELFF
TGTGCCAGCAGTGAAGGGGACAGAAACACCGGGGAGCTGTTTTTT
>medium-sized|TRBJ1-4|.|15|TRBV11-3
CASSLVQGTNEKLFF
TGTGCCAGCAGCTTGGTACAGGGAACGAATGAAAAACTGTTTTTT
>.|TRBJ1-5|.|15|TRBV19
CASQTVIRSNQPQHF
TGTGCCAGTCAGACAGTTATTCGTAGCAATCAGCCCCAGCATTTT
>many|TRBJ2-7|.|16|TRBV11-3
CASSLRSGPEGYEQYF
TGTGCCAGCAGCTTAAGGTCAGGGCCCGAGGGCTACGAGCAGTACTTC
>medium-sized|TRBJ2-7|TRBD2|17|TRBV6-8
CASSYGGRGRHSYEQYF
TGTGCCAGCAGTTACGGCGGGAGGGGTCGCCACTCCTACGAGCAGTACTTC
>.|TRBJ2-3|.|15|TRBV5-1
CASSLWGTLTDTQYF
TGCGCCAGCAGCTTGTGGGGCACCCTCACAGATACGCAGTATTTT
>.|TRBJ2-5|.|13|TRBV18
CASSPGVEETQYF
TGTGCCAGCTCACCGGGGGTTGAGGAGACCCAGTACTTC
>many|TRBJ2-5|.|14|TRBV11-3
CASSFSGARETQYF
TGTGCCAGCAGCTTTTCAGGGGCGAGGGAGACCCAGTACTTC
>once|TRBJ2-3|.|14|TRBV19
CASSIQSRPDTQYF
TGTGCCAGTAGTATTCAATCACGGCCAGATACGCAGTATTTT
>few|TRBJ2-3|.|14|TRBV19
CASQPTGTTDTQYF
TGTGCCAGTCAGCCGACGGGCACCACAGATACGCAGTATTTT
>few|TRBJ1-5|.|14|TRBV30
CAWSVQGGTQPQHF
TGTGCCTGGAGTGTACAAGGGGGGACTCAGCCCCAGCATTTT
>.|TRBJ2-3|.|16|TRBV5-1
CASSLAGASDTDTQYF
TGCGCCAGCAGCTTGGCCGGGGCTAGCGATACAGATACGCAGTATTTT
>.|TRBJ1-5|.|13|TRBV19
CASEIQGGQPQHF
TGTGCCAGTGAAATCCAGGGTGGCCAGCCCCAGCATTTT
>medium-sized|TRBJ2-5|TRBD1|15|TRBV11-3
CASSPTGTGKETQYF
TGTGCCAGCAGCCCGACTGGGACAGGGAAAGAGACCCAGTACTTC
>few|TRBJ1-1|.|15|TRBV12-5
CASAFPRGGNTEAFF
TGTGCTAGTGCCTTCCCCAGGGGAGGGAACACTGAAGCTTTCTTT
>many|TRBJ2-5|.|14|TRBV11-3
CASAGQIGQETQYF
TGTGCCAGCGCTGGACAGATCGGCCAAGAGACCCAGTACTTC
>.|TRBJ2-7|.|12|TRBV18
CASHPSSGEQYF
TGTGCCAGCCACCCGTCCTCTGGGGAGCAGTACTTC
>few|TRBJ1-2|.|14|TRBV5-1
CASSPGGVNYGYTF
TGCGCCAGCAGCCCCGGGGGAGTGAACTATGGCTACACCTTC
>once|TRBJ2-5|.|14|TRBV19
CATKDGPHQETQYF
TGTGCCACCAAAGATGGCCCGCATCAAGAGACCCAGTACTTC
>few|TRBJ1-5|TRBD1|14|TRBV6-8
CASRGQGANQPQHF
TGTGCCAGCAGGGGACAGGGGGCGAATCAGCCCCAGCATTTT
>once|TRBJ1-1|TRBD1|14|TRBV5-1
CASSSQGGRTEAFF
TGCGCCAGCAGCTCACAGGGGGGCCGGACTGAAGCTTTCTTT
>once|TRBJ1-5|.|14|TRBV10-2
CASSDREVNQPQHF
TGCGCCAGCAGTGACAGGGAGGTGAATCAGCCCCAGCATTTT
>few|TRBJ2-3|.|17|TRBV10-3
CAISESIRTASTDTQYF
TGTGCCATCAGTGAGTCGATCCGGACAGCTAGCACAGATACGCAGTATTTT
>once|TRBJ2-7|.|14|TRBV18
CASSPAGHSYEQYF
TGTGCCAGCTCACCAGCGGGGCACTCTTACGAGCAGTACTTC
>.|TRBJ1-5|.|17|TRBV19
CASLLMVAGSINQPQHF
TGTGCCTCGTTGCTAATGGTCGCAGGCTCAATCAATCAGCCCCAGCATTTT
>medium-sized|TRBJ1-1|TRBD1|15|TRBV11-3
CASSSGQEGNTEAFF
TGTGCCAGCAGCTCGGGACAGGAAGGGAACACTGAAGCTTTCTTT
>.|TRBJ2-5|TRBD2|15|TRBV11-3
CASSLSRTSGGAQYF
TGTGCCAGCAGCTTATCCCGGACTAGCGGGGGGGCCCAGTACTTC
>few|TRBJ2-7|.|16|TRBV14
CASSQGVAREFDEQYF
TGTGCCAGCAGCCAAGGAGTAGCCAGGGAGTTCGACGAGCAGTACTTC
>.|TRBJ1-5|.|17|TRBV6-8
CASSPGLAAVGYQPQHF
TGTGCCAGCAGTCCCGGCCTGGCGGCAGTGGGGTATCAGCCCCAGCATTTT
>.|TRBJ2-5|.|14|TRBV29-1
CSVHPIAPQETQYF
TGCAGCGTCCACCCCATAGCCCCCCAAGAGACCCAGTACTTC
>many|TRBJ2-2|.|15|TRBV11-3
CASSLTAGNTGELFF
TGTGCTAGCAGCTTAACAGCGGGGAACACCGGGGAGCTGTTTTTT
>few|TRBJ2-7|.|14|TRBV11-3
CASSWTTGSGEQYF
TGTGCCAGCAGCTGGACGACGGGGTCTGGAGAGCAGTACTTC
>many|TRBJ2-3|.|15|TRBV11-3
CASSLGNPSTDTQYF
TGTGCCAGCAGCTTGGGAAACCCTTCCACAGATACGCAGTATTTT
>.|TRBJ2-2|.|14|TRBV9
CASGGHPNTGELFF
TGTGCCAGCGGGGGACACCCAAACACCGGGGAGCTGTTTTTT
>few|TRBJ2-7|TRBD2|14|TRBV6-8
CASRSSGAAYEQYF
TGTGCCAGCAGGAGTAGCGGGGCCGCCTACGAGCAGTACTTC
>.|TRBJ1-1|.|15|TRBV5-1
CASSFDRFSNTEAFF
TGCGCCAGCAGCTTCGACAGGTTCTCGAACACTGAAGCTTTCTTT
>few|TRBJ2-5|.|13|TRBV21-1
CASSLAVWVTQYF
TGTGCCAGCAGCTTAGCGGTCTGGGTGACCCAGTACTTC
>.|TRBJ1-3|.|14|TRBV28
CASRLPAIGNTIYF
TGTGCCAGCAGGCTACCTGCCATCGGAAACACCATATATTTT
>few|TRBJ1-4|.|13|TRBV30
CAWSLKRGEKLFF
TGTGCCTGGAGCCTTAAAAGAGGAGAAAAACTGTTTTTT
>few|TRBJ1-1|.|16|TRBV6-8
CASSYSTSAHGAEAFF
TGTGCCAGCAGTTACTCGACGTCAGCCCATGGCGCTGAAGCTTTCTTT
>.|TRBJ2-7|.|14|TRBV19
CASSMSLLLGEQYF
TGTGCCAGTAGTATGTCCCTGTTACTCGGCGAGCAGTACTTC
>.|TRBJ2-7|.|14|TRBV15
CATADGAGPYEQYF
TGTGCCACCGCCGACGGTGCAGGGCCCTACGAGCAGTACTTC
>few|TRBJ2-3|TRBD2|17|TRBV19
CASSPRLAGVFTDTQYF
TGTGCCAGTAGTCCCCGGCTAGCGGGGGTATTCACAGATACGCAGTATTTT
>.|TRBJ1-1|TRBD1|17|TRBV18
CASSPQNPGQSNTEAFF
TGTGCCAGCTCACCACAGAACCCGGGACAGTCGAACACTGAAGCTTTCTTT
>many|TRBJ2-5|TRBD2|16|TRBV10-3
CAISDLTSGGQETQYF
TGTGCCATCAGTGATTTAACTAGCGGGGGACAAGAGACCCAGTACTTC
>.|TRBJ2-1|.|14|TRBV29-1
CSVDGQPTYNEQFF
TGCAGCGTTGACGGACAACCTACCTACAATGAGCAGTTCTTC